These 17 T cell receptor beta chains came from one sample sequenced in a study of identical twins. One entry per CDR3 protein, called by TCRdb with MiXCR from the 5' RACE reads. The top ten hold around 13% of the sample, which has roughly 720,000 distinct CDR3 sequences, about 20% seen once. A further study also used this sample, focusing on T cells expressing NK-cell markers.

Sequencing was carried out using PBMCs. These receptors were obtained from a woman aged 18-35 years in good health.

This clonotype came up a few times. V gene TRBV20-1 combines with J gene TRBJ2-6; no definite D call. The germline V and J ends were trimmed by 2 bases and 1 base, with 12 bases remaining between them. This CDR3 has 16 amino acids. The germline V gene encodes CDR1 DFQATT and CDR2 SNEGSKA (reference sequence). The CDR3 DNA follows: TGCAGTGCTAGACGCCACGTTCGATCTGGGGCCAACGTCCTGACTTTC. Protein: CSARRHVRSGANVLTF.

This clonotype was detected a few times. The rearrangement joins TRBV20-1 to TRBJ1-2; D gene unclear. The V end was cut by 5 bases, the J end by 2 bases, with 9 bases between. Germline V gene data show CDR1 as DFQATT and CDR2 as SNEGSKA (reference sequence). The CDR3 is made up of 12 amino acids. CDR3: CSAPRANYGYTF. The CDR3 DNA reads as TGCAGTGCTCCCCGGGCAAACTATGGCTACACCTTC.

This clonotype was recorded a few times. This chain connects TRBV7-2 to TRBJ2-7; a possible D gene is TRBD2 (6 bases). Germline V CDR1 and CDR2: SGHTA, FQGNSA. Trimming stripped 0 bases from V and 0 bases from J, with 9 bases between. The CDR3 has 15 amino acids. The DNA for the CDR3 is TGTGCCAGCAGCTTAGCGGGACTGGCCTCCTACGAGCAGTACTTC. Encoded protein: CASSLAGLASYEQYF.

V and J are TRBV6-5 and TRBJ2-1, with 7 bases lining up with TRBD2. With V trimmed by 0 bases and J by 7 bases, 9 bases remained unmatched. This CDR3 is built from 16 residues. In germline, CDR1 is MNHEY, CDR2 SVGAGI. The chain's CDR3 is CASSYSVGGPGNEQFF. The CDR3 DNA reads TGTGCCAGCAGTTACTCTGTGGGAGGGCCCGGGAATGAGCAGTTCTTC.

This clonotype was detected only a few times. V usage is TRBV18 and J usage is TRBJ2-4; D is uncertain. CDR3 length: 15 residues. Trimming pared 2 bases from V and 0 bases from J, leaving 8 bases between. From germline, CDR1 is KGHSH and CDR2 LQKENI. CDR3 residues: CASSPTTVAKNIQYF. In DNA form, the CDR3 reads TGTGCCAGCTCACCAACCACGGTAGCCAAAAACATTCAGTACTTC.

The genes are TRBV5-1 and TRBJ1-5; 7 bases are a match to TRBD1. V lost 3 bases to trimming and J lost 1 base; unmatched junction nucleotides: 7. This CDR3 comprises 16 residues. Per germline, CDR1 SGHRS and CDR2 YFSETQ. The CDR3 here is CASSWGNRGSNQPQHF. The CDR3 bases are TGCGCCAGCAGCTGGGGAAACAGGGGAAGCAATCAGCCCCAGCATTTT.

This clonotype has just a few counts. DNA of the CDR3: TGTGCCAGCAGCGTAGCTACATTAGTTGGCGGCGAGCAGTTCTTC. Protein sequence: CASSVATLVGGEQFF. The gene calls are TRBV9 and TRBJ2-1; no firm D call. The ends were cut back, 0 bases at V and 10 bases at J, with 17 bases in the middle. The CDR3 spans 15 residues. Germline V gives CDR1 SGDLS, CDR2 YYNGEE.

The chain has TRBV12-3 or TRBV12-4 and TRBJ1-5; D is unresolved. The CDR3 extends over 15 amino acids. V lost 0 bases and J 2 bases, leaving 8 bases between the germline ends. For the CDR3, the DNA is TGTGCCAGCAGTTTAGCGGGTCTCGGCAATCAGCCCCAGCATTTT. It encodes CASSLAGLGNQPQHF.

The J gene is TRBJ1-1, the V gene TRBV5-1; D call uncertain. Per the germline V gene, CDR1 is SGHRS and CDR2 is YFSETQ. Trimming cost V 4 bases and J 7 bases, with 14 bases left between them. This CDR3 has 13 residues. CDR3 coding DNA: TGCGCCAGCAGCCTGAACAGAGCTAATGAAGCTTTCTTT. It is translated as CASSLNRANEAFF.

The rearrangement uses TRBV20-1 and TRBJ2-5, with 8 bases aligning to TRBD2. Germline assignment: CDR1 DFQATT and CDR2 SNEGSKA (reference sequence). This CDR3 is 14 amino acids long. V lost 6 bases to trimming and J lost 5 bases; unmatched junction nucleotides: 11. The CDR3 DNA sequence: TGCAGTGCCCCCACCTCGGGAGGGGGTGAGACCCAGTACTTC. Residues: CSAPTSGGGETQYF.

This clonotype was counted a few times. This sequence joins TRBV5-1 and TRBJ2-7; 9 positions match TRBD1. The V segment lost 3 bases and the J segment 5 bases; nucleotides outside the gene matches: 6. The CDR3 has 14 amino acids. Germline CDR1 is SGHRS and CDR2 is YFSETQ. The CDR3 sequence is CASSSLGQGNEQYF. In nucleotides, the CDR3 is TGCGCCAGCAGCTCACTGGGACAGGGAAACGAGCAGTACTTC. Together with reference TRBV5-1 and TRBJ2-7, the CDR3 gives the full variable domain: KAGVTQTPRYLIKTRGQQVTLSCSPISGHRSVSWYQQTPGQGLQFLFEYFSETQRNKGNFPGRFSGRQFSNSRSEMNVSTLELGDSALYLCASSSLGQGNEQYFGPGTRLTVT.

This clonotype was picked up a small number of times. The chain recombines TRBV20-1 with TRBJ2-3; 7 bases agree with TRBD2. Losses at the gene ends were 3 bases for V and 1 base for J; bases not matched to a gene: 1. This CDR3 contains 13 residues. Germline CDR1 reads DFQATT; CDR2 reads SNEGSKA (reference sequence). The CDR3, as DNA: TGCAGTGCTAGTACTAGCGGCACAGATACGCAGTATTTT. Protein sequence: CSASTSGTDTQYF.

This chain's CDR3 is CASSRRAVGTEAFF. As DNA, the CDR3 is TGTGCCAGCTCGCGGCGGGCAGTCGGCACTGAAGCTTTCTTT. The rearrangement uses TRBV12-3 or TRBV12-4 and TRBJ1-1; D uncertain. The CDR3 runs to 14 residues. V was shortened by 8 bases and J by 4 bases, with 17 bases between the two germline ends.

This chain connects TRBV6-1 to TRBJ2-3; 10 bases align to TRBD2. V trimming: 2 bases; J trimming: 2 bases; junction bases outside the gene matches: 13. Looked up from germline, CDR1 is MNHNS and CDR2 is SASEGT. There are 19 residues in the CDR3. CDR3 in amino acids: CASSEQGHGLAGATDTQYF. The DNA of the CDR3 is TGTGCCAGCAGTGAACAGGGACACGGCCTAGCGGGGGCCACAGATACGCAGTATTTT.

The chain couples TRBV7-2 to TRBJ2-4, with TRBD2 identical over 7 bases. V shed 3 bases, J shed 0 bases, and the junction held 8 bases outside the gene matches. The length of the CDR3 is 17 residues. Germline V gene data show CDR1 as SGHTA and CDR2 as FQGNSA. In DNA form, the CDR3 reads TGTGCCAGCAGCTTTCACGGTGCGGGGGTAGCCAAAAACATTCAGTACTTC. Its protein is CASSFHGAGVAKNIQYF.

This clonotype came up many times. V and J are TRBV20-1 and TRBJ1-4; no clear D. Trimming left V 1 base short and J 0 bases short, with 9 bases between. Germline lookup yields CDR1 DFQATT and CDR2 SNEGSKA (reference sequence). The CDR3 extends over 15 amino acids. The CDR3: CSARGSAATNEKLFF. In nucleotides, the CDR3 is TGCAGTGCTAGAGGGTCGGCCGCAACTAATGAAAAACTGTTTTTT.

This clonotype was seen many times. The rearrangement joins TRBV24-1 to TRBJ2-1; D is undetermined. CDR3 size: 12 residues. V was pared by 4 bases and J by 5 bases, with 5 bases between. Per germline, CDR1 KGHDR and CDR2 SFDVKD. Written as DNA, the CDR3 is TGTGCCACCAGTGACTCGAACAATGAGCAGTTCTTC. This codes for CATSDSNNEQFF.